This T cell receptor (beta chain) was captured by sequencing in a study of T-cell memory formation after mild COVID-19. Study overall: Largely, TCR clusters stayed within a single donor. The study's findings and limits: Clones contracting across day 15 to 85 had a balanced CD4/CD8 profile; later expanding clones leaned CD4+.

A single record per CDR3 protein comes from TCRdb applying MiXCR to the 5' RACE reads. The sample shows 250,000 to 400,000 distinct CDR3 sequences, 14% of them seen only once. The V end was cut by 8 bases, the J end by 1 base, with 11 bases between. Germline values: CDR1 MNHNS, CDR2 SASEGT. CDR3 length: 13 residues. For this clonotype: The antigen remains undetermined.

The rearrangement uses TRBV6-1 and TRBJ1-1, with D perhaps TRBD1 (5 bases). This TCR derives from a man younger than 35 who had mild COVID-19 (a few samples of this study predate the infection). Cell type and time point are not known. Sequencing was carried out using PBMCs or a T cell subset sorted from them (not recorded which). CDR3 protein: CASVQVRNTEAFF. The CDR3 region has the DNA TGTGCCAGCGTACAGGTCCGGAACACTGAAGCTTTCTTT.